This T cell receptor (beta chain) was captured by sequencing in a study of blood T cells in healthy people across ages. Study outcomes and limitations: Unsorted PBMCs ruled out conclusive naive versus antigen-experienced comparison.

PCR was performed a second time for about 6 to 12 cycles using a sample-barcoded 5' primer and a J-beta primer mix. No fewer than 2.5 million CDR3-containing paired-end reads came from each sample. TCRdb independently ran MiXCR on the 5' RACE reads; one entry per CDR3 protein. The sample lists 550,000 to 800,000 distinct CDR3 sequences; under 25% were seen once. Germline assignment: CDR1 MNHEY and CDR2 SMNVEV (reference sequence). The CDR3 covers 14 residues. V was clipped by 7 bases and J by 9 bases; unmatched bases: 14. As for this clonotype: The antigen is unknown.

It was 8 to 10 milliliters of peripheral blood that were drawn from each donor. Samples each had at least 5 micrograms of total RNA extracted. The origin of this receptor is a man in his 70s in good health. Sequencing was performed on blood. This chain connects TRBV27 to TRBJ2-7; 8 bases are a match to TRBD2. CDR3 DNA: TGTGCCAGCACCGTTGGGGCGGGAGGCTTTAGGCAGTACTTC. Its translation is CASTVGAGGFRQYF.